One and the same sample provided the 22 T cell receptor beta chains below, sequenced in a study of T cell changes during pregnancy in multiple sclerosis. Using immunoSEQ multiplex PCR, the repertoire was profiled, and TCRdb retains in-frame clones only, with some absent. The sample records around 57,000 clones, approximately 90% being singletons. The sample was CD4+ T cells from peripheral blood mononuclear cells, taken after pregnancy. Source of these receptors: a female donor in good health, enrolled as a control in a pregnancy study.

The chain employs TRBV29-1 and TRBJ2-6; 7 bases agree with TRBD1. This CDR3 has 15 residues. V lost 3 bases, J lost 3 bases, and 5 bases stayed unmatched. Germline V gives CDR1 SQVTM, CDR2 ANQGSEA. The chain's CDR3 is CSVEGRGNGANVLTF. The CDR3 nucleotides read TGCAGCGTTGAGGGCAGGGGGAATGGGGCCAACGTCCTGACTTTC. The full variable domain, in which reference TRBV29-1 and TRBJ2-6 provide the parts outside the CDR3, is SAVISQKPSRDICQRGTSLTIQCQVDSQVTMMFWYRQQPGQSLTLIATANQGSEATYESGFVIDKFPISRPNLTFSTLTVSNMSPEDSSIYLCSVEGRGNGANVLTFGAGSRLTVL.

This chain uses TRBV11-2 with TRBJ2-1, with TRBD2 matching 15 bases. Trimming removed 3 bases from V and 7 bases from J; junction bases left unmatched: 7. CDR1 and CDR2 (germline): SGHAT, FQNNGV. This CDR3 region has 17 residues. CDR3 in DNA: TGTGCCAGCAGCTTCAGGACTGGGACTAGCGGGGGGAATGAGCAGTTCTTC. Its translation: CASSFRTGTSGGNEQFF.

The chain has TRBV5-1 and TRBJ1-6; no firm D call. Between the trimmed V and J ends, which lost 1 base and 7 bases, there was a span of 12 bases. Germline loops: CDR1 SGHRS, CDR2 YFSETQ. CDR3 length equals 15 residues. The chain's CDR3 is CASSLQDFLNSPLHF. The CDR3 region has the DNA TGCGCCAGCAGCTTGCAGGATTTCTTAAATTCACCCCTCCACTTT.

The chain links TRBV5-4 to TRBJ2-3; 9 nucleotides agree with TRBD2. V dropped 4 bases and J dropped 0; count of bases not matched to a gene: 3. The germline CDR1 and CDR2 sequences are SGHNT and YYREEE (reference sequence). The CDR3 totals 15 residues. Here the CDR3 DNA reads TGTGCCAGCAGCCCAGCGGGGGGAAGCACAGATACGCAGTATTTT. Amino acids: CASSPAGGSTDTQYF. Supplemented by reference TRBV5-4 and TRBJ2-3, the full variable domain reads ETGVTQSPTHLIKTRGQQVTLRCSSQSGHNTVSWYQQALGQGPQFIFQYYREEENGRGNFPPRFSGLQFPNYSSELNVNALELDDSALYLCASSPAGGSTDTQYFGPGTRLTVL.

The genes are TRBV14 and TRBJ2-6; D is perhaps TRBD1 (5 bases). Trimming took off 4 bases at V and 2 bases at J, with 12 bases between the two ends. Looked up from germline, CDR1 is SGHDN and CDR2 is FVKESK. The CDR3 runs to 16 residues. This chain's CDR3 is CASSRSVGPGANVLTF. The DNA for the CDR3 is TGTGCCAGCAGCCGGTCGGTGGGGCCTGGGGCCAACGTCCTGACTTTC.

The chain combines TRBV5-1 with TRBJ2-3; 7 nucleotides match TRBD2. V shed 0 bases and J 3 bases; nucleotides not matched to a gene: 4. The CDR3 is made up of 15 amino acids. The germline V gene has CDR1 SGHRS and CDR2 YFSETQ. The CDR3 DNA follows: TGCGCCAGCAGCTTGGTCGGGGGAGGGACAGATACGCAGTATTTT. It encodes CASSLVGGGTDTQYF.

This clone was seen just once. The CDR3, as DNA: TGTGCCAGCAACCCCGGACTAGCGGGGGCCTACGAGCAGTACTTC. Amino acid sequence: CASNPGLAGAYEQYF. The chain couples TRBV28 to TRBJ2-7; 13 nucleotides match TRBD2. Germline V CDR1 and CDR2: MDHEN, SYDVKM. The V gene end was trimmed by 7 bases and the J gene end by 2 bases; junction bases not matched to a gene: 5. The CDR3 is 15 amino acids. The variable domain in full, completed from reference TRBV28 and TRBJ2-7, reads DVKVTQSSRYLVKRTGEKVFLECVQDMDHENMFWYRQDPGLGLRLIYFSYDVKMKEKGDIPEGYSVSREKKERFSLILESASTNQTSMYLCASNPGLAGAYEQYFGPGTRLTVT.

The genes are TRBV14 and TRBJ1-5; TRBD1 might be the D (6 bases). The CDR3 spans 13 residues. Germline lookup yields CDR1 SGHDN and CDR2 FVKESK. Trimming took off 3 bases at V and 7 bases at J, with 10 bases between the two ends. This CDR3 is CASSQGARQPQHF. Written as DNA, the CDR3 is TGTGCCAGCAGCCAGGGGGCTAGGCAGCCCCAGCATTTT.

The rearrangement links TRBV12-5 to TRBJ2-5; 7 nucleotides align to TRBD1. CDR3 length: 13 residues. Germline CDR1 and CDR2: LGHNT and FRNRAP. With 7 bases clipped from V and 5 bases from J, the junction kept 7 bases outside the gene matches. The CDR3 spells CASAPGQTETQYF. The CDR3 nucleotides are TGTGCTAGTGCCCCGGGACAGACGGAGACCCAGTACTTC.

With respect to this clone: The CDR3 does not close with the conserved phenylalanine or tryptophan, likely indicating a read error. No DNA is shown, since the ends of the CDR3 on it are uncertain; the CDR3 is the one TCRdb lists. This chain links TRBV29-1 with TRBJ1-2. A total of 11 residues make up the CDR3, ends included. The V gene's germline CDR1 is SQVTM and CDR2 ANQGSEA. The CDR3 loop reads CSVEDNGGRSL.

In this sample, this clone turned up once. The chain is built from TRBV7-3 and TRBJ2-2, with D perhaps matching TRBD1 (5 bases). Germline-derived CDR1 and CDR2 are SGHTA and FQGTGA. The CDR3 is 14 residues long. V was shortened by 5 bases and J by 1 base, with 8 bases between the two germline ends. For the CDR3, the DNA is TGTGCCAGCAGCAAAGACAGGAACACCGGGGAGCTGTTTTTT. Its translation is CASSKDRNTGELFF.

This clone was seen more than once but under ten times. This chain links TRBV19 with TRBJ1-1; D unclear. The CDR3 length is 15 residues. Germline V gene data show CDR1 as LNHDA and CDR2 as SQIVND (reference sequence). Trimming pared 3 bases from V and 1 base from J, leaving 12 bases between. In nucleotides, the CDR3 is TGTGCCAGTAGTATCCCTGCAGGCCCGAACACTGAAGCTTTCTTT. Protein sequence: CASSIPAGPNTEAFF.

The CDR3 sequence: CASSLFEQRETQYF. The CDR3 nucleotides read TGTGCCAGCAGCTTATTCGAACAGAGAGAGACCCAGTACTTC. V gene TRBV7-2 combines with J gene TRBJ2-5; D remains unclear. The germline gives CDR1 SGHTA, CDR2 FQGNSA. This CDR3 comprises 14 residues. Trimming stripped 2 bases from V and 4 bases from J, with 11 bases between.

This chain uses TRBV4-2 with TRBJ2-1, with 11 bases that match TRBD2. V shed 0 bases, J shed 0 bases, and the junction held 10 bases outside the gene matches. The CDR3 loop spans 20 amino acids. Germline V gene data show CDR1 as LGHNA and CDR2 as YNFKEQ. CDR3: CASSQDWLAGGKPSYNEQFF. The DNA of the CDR3 is TGTGCCAGCAGCCAAGATTGGCTAGCGGGGGGTAAACCCTCCTACAATGAGCAGTTCTTC.

The chain recombines TRBV14 with TRBJ2-7, with TRBD1 matching 9 bases. The germline gives CDR1 SGHDN, CDR2 FVKESK. After removal of 0 bases from V and 0 bases from J, the junction contained 9 bases not matched to a gene. This CDR3 has 18 residues. DNA for the CDR3: TGTGCCAGCAGCCAAGATTCTAATCCGGGACAGGGCTCCTACGAGCAGTACTTC. It specifies CASSQDSNPGQGSYEQYF.

This clone was seen only once. V and J are TRBV10-3 and TRBJ2-5, with D perhaps TRBD1 (7 bases). CDR1 is ENHRY, CDR2 SYGVKD, per germline. This CDR3 spans 16 amino acids. With 2 bases removed from V and 5 bases from J, the gap between germline ends came to 18 bases. The CDR3 nucleotides read TGTGCCATCAGTGAGAAAACCACAGGGGCGGGGGAGACCCAGTACTTC. This encodes CAISEKTTGAGETQYF.

The chain is built from TRBV4-3 and TRBJ2-2; unclear D gene. Deletions cut 0 bases from V and 3 bases from J, with 11 bases between. Germline CDR1 and CDR2: LGHNA and YSLEER. The CDR3 runs 16 residues. Here the CDR3 reads CASSQDRRVHTGELFF. As DNA, the CDR3 is TGCGCCAGCAGCCAAGATCGACGGGTTCACACCGGGGAGCTGTTTTTT.

The chain recombines TRBV9 with TRBJ2-5, with 7 bases matching TRBD2. Unmatched junction bases numbered 8, after V lost 3 bases and J lost 6 bases. This CDR3 spans 14 amino acids. Germline CDR1 reads SGDLS; CDR2 reads YYNGEE. CDR3 sequence reads: CASSESGDLKTQYF. In nucleotides, the CDR3 is TGTGCCAGCAGCGAGAGCGGGGACTTGAAGACCCAGTACTTC.

The chain uses TRBV7-9 and TRBJ2-6, with D possibly matching TRBD1 (5 bases). The CDR3 covers 15 residues. Deletions cut 3 bases from V and 0 bases from J, with 6 bases between. The V gene's germline CDR1 is SEHNR and CDR2 FQNEAQ (reference sequence). The CDR3 DNA reads as TGTGCCAGCAGCTTTGGGGCCTCTGGGGCCAACGTCCTGACTTTC. This codes for CASSFGASGANVLTF.

V usage is TRBV5-4 and J usage is TRBJ1-2, with D maybe TRBD1 (6 bases). The germline V gene encodes CDR1 SGHNT and CDR2 YYREEE (reference sequence). The CDR3 consists of 15 residues. Between the trimmed V and J ends, which lost 5 bases and 0 bases, there was a span of 14 bases. CDR3 region: CASSWVDRANYGYTF. The CDR3 region has the DNA TGTGCCAGCAGTTGGGTGGACAGAGCTAACTATGGCTACACCTTC.

The J gene is TRBJ2-3, the V gene TRBV7-9, with 14 nucleotides matching TRBD2. Trimming at V came to 5 bases and at J to 2 bases, leaving 3 bases not matched to a gene. The CDR3 is 16 residues long. Germline loops: CDR1 SEHNR, CDR2 FQNEAQ (reference sequence). CDR3 sequence (DNA): TGTGCCAGCAGCACGGGACTAGCGGGGGACACAGATACGCAGTATTTT. This encodes CASSTGLAGDTDTQYF.

The chain has TRBV7-9 and TRBJ2-2; perhaps TRBD1 as D (6 bases). V lost 5 bases to trimming and J lost 6 bases, with 10 bases between them. Germline V gene sequence: CDR1 SEHNR, CDR2 FQNEAQ (reference sequence). The CDR3 totals 13 residues. The CDR3 spells CASSPWGPGELFF. CDR3 in DNA: TGTGCCAGCAGCCCCTGGGGGCCCGGGGAGCTGTTTTTT.